This T cell receptor (beta chain) was sequenced during a study of OX40 agonist ivuxolimab in advanced cancers. Study-wide results and limits: Patients with a partial response at 0.1-3.0 mg/kg had among the lowest clonal expansion.

The assay was immunoSEQ multiplex PCR, and TCRdb's table has in-frame clones only and misses some. The sample shows 94,000 or so clones, approximately 80% of them seen only once. On this clone: As yet, its antigen is unknown.

Germline V gene sequence: CDR1 KGHSH, CDR2 LQKENI. The CDR3 spans 17 residues. With 0 bases clipped from V and 3 bases from J, the junction kept 9 bases outside the gene matches. The chain links TRBV18 to TRBJ2-3; 7 bases fit TRBD2. Material: CD4+ or CD8+ T cells sorted from blood, obtained in a trial of the OX40 agonist ivuxolimab. The source of this sequence is an adult with an advanced solid tumor such as melanoma, head and neck, liver or kidney cancer. The CDR3, as DNA: TGTGCCAGCTCACCACCGAAGACTAGCCTTTTTACAGATACGCAGTATTTT. This gives the protein CASSPPKTSLFTDTQYF.